The 7 T cell receptor beta chains below were found in one sample sequenced in a study of PD-1 blockade in mismatch repair-deficient tumors (dated by TCRdb to about 2017). Library preparation employed the immunoSEQ multiplex PCR assay. Not all clones reach the TCRdb copy of this immuneACCESS table, which keeps in-frame sequences only. Checked studies attribute under half of the gap to unresolved V genes and leave the rest unexplained. For this sample there are 120,000 or so clones; approximately 86% appear just once. Roughly 13% of the sample comes from the top ten. The material sequenced was peripheral blood, taken 44 weeks after starting pembrolizumab. These receptor sequences come from an adult with mismatch repair-deficient cancer.

The V call is TRBV15, the J call TRBJ2-7, with a weak D call TRBD2 (6 bases). V gave up 1 base and J gave up 3 bases, with 7 bases separating them. The CDR3 has 13 residues. Germline CDR1 LNHNV, CDR2 YYDKDF (reference sequence). The CDR3: CATSRGGDYEQYF. The CDR3 DNA reads TGTGCCACCAGCAGAGGCGGGGACTACGAGCAGTACTTC.

The V call is TRBV10-3, the J call TRBJ2-3, with D perhaps matching TRBD1 (6 bases). V lost 3 bases to trimming and J lost 2 bases, with 18 bases between them. The CDR3 extends over 17 amino acids. Germline V gives CDR1 ENHRY, CDR2 SYGVKD. The CDR3 loop reads CAISDNYPGQITDTQYF. DNA of the CDR3: TGTGCCATCAGTGATAACTATCCCGGACAGATCACAGATACGCAGTATTTT.

The gene calls are TRBV5-1 and TRBJ2-2; 7 nucleotides agree with TRBD2. The germline CDR1 and CDR2 sequences are SGHRS and YFSETQ. J gave up 5 bases and V 0 bases, and 7 bases lay outside the gene matches. The CDR3 extends over 16 amino acids. The CDR3 sequence: CASSLELRTRTGELFF. CDR3 nucleotide sequence: TGCGCCAGCAGCTTGGAATTGCGGACTAGAACCGGGGAGCTGTTTTTT.

The chain uses TRBV28 and TRBJ2-7, with D perhaps matching TRBD2 (5 bases). This CDR3 is 18 amino acids long. The germline V gene has CDR1 MDHEN and CDR2 SYDVKM. Deletions cut 3 bases from V and 3 bases from J, with 24 bases between. CDR3 in amino acids: CASSLRRRGSKNLYEQYF. The CDR3 coding sequence is TGTGCCAGCAGTTTGCGGCGACGGGGTTCTAAAAACCTCTACGAGCAGTACTTC. Complete variable domain (other parts from reference TRBV28 and TRBJ2-7): DVKVTQSSRYLVKRTGEKVFLECVQDMDHENMFWYRQDPGLGLRLIYFSYDVKMKEKGDIPEGYSVSREKKERFSLILESASTNQTSMYLCASSLRRRGSKNLYEQYFGPGTRLTVT.

The chain has TRBV11-2 and TRBJ2-1; no definite D call. V shed 1 base and J shed 0 bases, with 13 bases lying between them. There are 17 residues in the CDR3. Germline loops: CDR1 SGHAT, CDR2 FQNNGV. The CDR3 DNA follows: TGTGCCAGCAGCTTAGCGGATTGGTACAGCTCCTACAATGAGCAGTTCTTC. Its translation is CASSLADWYSSYNEQFF.

The chain employs TRBV7-9 and TRBJ2-1; the D call may be TRBD1 or TRBD2 (6 bases each). The V gene's germline CDR1 is SEHNR and CDR2 FQNEAQ (reference sequence). The ends were cut back, 5 bases at V and 7 bases at J, with 18 bases in the middle. This CDR3 is built from 15 residues. CDR3 coding DNA: TGTGCCAGCAGCCAGGGTGGGGGGCAAGGGAATGAGCAGTTCTTC. It codes for CASSQGGGQGNEQFF. Looking up the rest from reference TRBV7-9 and TRBJ2-1 gives the full variable domain: DTGVSQNPRHKITKRGQNVTFRCDPISEHNRLYWYRQTLGQGPEFLTYFQNEAQLEKSRLLSDRFSAERPKGSFSTLEIQRTEQGDSAMYLCASSQGGGQGNEQFFGPGTRLTVL.

The chain links TRBV2 to TRBJ2-3; the D is unclear. V shed 6 bases and J shed 1 base, with 14 bases lying between them. This CDR3 has 15 amino acids. Germline V gene data show CDR1 as SNHLY and CDR2 as FYNNEI. The CDR3 reads CASSDRLIGTDTQYF. DNA for the CDR3: TGTGCCAGCAGCGATCGACTGATAGGCACAGATACGCAGTATTTT.